A single T cell receptor (beta chain) is shown here with its context. Its antigen is currently unknown. The sample is drawn from a study of molecular identifiers for immune sequencing clone quantification. Points from the study as a whole: Identical barcode-sharing TCR molecules could lead to underestimated sizes for highly expanded clones.

With 10%, 30% or 50% of RNA, about 20,000 to 1,100,000 naive CD8 T cells were sequenced. Naive CD8 T cells were sorted, and the gate applied was CD8+CD4-CCR7+CD45RA+. TCRdb re-derived calls from the PCR reads in MiXCR, one entry per CDR3 protein. The repertoire holds roughly 93,000 distinct CDR3 sequences, with roughly 19% as singletons. This sequence originates from a human donor in good health. Some libraries in this study had Jurkat cell RNA spiked in. Material: naive CD8+ T cells from blood, with Jurkat cell RNA spiked in. As to subset: FACS-sorted CD8+CD4-CCR7+CD45RA+ naive T cells.

The CDR3 is CSARDSGTYNEQFF. The CDR3 DNA reads as TGCAGTGCGCGCGATAGCGGGACCTACAATGAGCAGTTCTTC. This chain uses TRBV20-1 with TRBJ2-1; TRBD2 matches at 8 bases. V lost 6 bases, J lost 2 bases, and 6 bases stayed unmatched. Per germline, CDR1 DFQATT and CDR2 SNEGSKA (reference sequence). This CDR3 contains 14 residues.